The entry below gives a single TCR beta chain sequence along with its context. Its target is unknown. Germline loops: CDR1 SEHNR, CDR2 FQNEAQ (reference sequence). CDR3 length: 14 amino acids. V shed 5 bases and J 5 bases; nucleotides not matched to a gene: 8. Sequencing used immunoSEQ multiplex PCR; TCRdb keeps in-frame clones, though not all of them. The data contain roughly 58,000 clones, 87% of them singletons. This sample stems from a study of lymphopenia after photon versus proton radiotherapy. Study-wide findings and caveats: A bigger post-nadir fall in TCR diversity correlated inversely with survival time in deceased patients.

This chain connects TRBV7-9 to TRBJ1-2, with TRBD1 identical over 7 bases. The source material was peripheral blood, sampled from a patient treated with proton-based radiotherapy. This sequence originates from an elderly man with esophageal cancer. CDR3 DNA sequence: TGTGCCAGCAGCGTATCCAGGGGGGAGTATGGCTACACCTTC. Translated, it gives CASSVSRGEYGYTF.